The rows below give T cell receptor beta chains drawn from one sample of a study of blood T cells in healthy people across ages. TCRdb used MiXCR to reprocess the 5' RACE reads, holding one entry per CDR3 protein. The data show over 1,200,000 distinct CDR3 sequences, roughly 59% seen once. Sequencing was performed on blood. The receptors stem from a man aged 18-30 years in good health. CDR3s include the opening cysteine and the closing phenylalanine or tryptophan. The order of the fields is J gene, clone size, D gene, V gene, CDR3 protein, CDR3 DNA. The D gene is left open where the match is weak. For some rows the clone size is stated as once, few or many, or as a class when expanded; others skip it.

>TRBJ2-1|-|-|TRBV5-1
CASSFGGINNEQFF
TGCGCCAGCAGCTTCGGCGGGATAAACAATGAGCAGTTCTTC
>TRBJ1-4|-|TRBD1|TRBV12-3/TRBV12-4
CASSSGTGVDEKLFF
TGTGCCAGCAGTTCGGGGACAGGGGTGGATGAAAAACTGTTTTTT
>TRBJ1-1|-|-|TRBV6-5
CATRWGASEAFF
TGTGCCACCCGGTGGGGGGCATCTGAAGCTTTCTTT
>TRBJ1-2|-|TRBD1|TRBV7-9
CASSSTGTGGGYGYTF
TGTGCCAGCAGCTCAACCGGGACAGGGGGCGGCTATGGCTACACCTTC
>TRBJ2-7|once|TRBD2|TRBV20-1
CSARKRAGDNEQYF
TGCAGTGCTAGAAAACGAGCGGGGGACAACGAGCAGTACTTC
>TRBJ1-4|few|-|TRBV7-2
CASSLAGEVNEKLFF
TGTGCCAGCAGCTTAGCCGGGGAAGTTAATGAAAAACTGTTTTTT
>TRBJ1-1|-|-|TRBV10-3
CAISLGFGTEAFF
TGTGCCATCAGTCTGGGTTTCGGAACTGAAGCTTTCTTT
>TRBJ2-7|-|TRBD2|TRBV25-1
CASSGGLAGENEQYF
TGTGCCAGCAGTGGAGGACTAGCGGGAGAAAACGAGCAGTACTTC
>TRBJ1-4|once|TRBD1|TRBV28
CASSLGQAIFEKLFF
TGTGCCAGCAGTCTCGGACAGGCGATTTTTGAAAAACTGTTTTTT
>TRBJ2-3|few|TRBD1|TRBV12-3/TRBV12-4
CASSSRTGYRADTQYF
TGTGCCAGCAGTTCCCGGACAGGGTATAGGGCAGATACGCAGTATTTT
>TRBJ1-1|-|-|TRBV27
CASSLKGQGLTEAFF
TGTGCCAGCAGTTTAAAGGGGCAGGGTTTAACTGAAGCTTTCTTT
>TRBJ2-1|-|-|TRBV7-9
CASSLLRASLYDEQFF
TGTGCCAGCAGCTTACTCAGGGCATCGCTATACGATGAGCAGTTCTTC
>TRBJ1-2|-|-|TRBV15
CATSSIHPEGYTF
TGTGCCACCAGCAGCATACACCCGGAAGGCTACACCTTC
>TRBJ2-7|-|-|TRBV28
CASSRQEGGNEQYF
TGTGCCAGCAGTCGTCAGGAGGGCGGGAACGAGCAGTACTTC
>TRBJ1-3|-|-|TRBV20-1
CSARDPGAYSGNTIYF
TGCAGTGCTAGAGATCCTGGGGCGTACTCTGGAAACACCATATATTTT
>TRBJ1-2|-|TRBD1|TRBV4-1
CASSLGTAGLDSYGYTF
TGCGCCAGCAGCCTTGGGACAGCAGGATTAGACTCCTATGGCTACACCTTC
>TRBJ1-2|few|-|TRBV5-1
CASSAHQMGFGYTF
TGCGCCAGCAGCGCTCACCAAATGGGGTTTGGCTACACCTTC
>TRBJ2-1|-|TRBD1|TRBV27
CASRNGRDRLTGNEQFF
TGTGCCAGCAGGAATGGCCGGGACAGGCTGACGGGCAATGAGCAGTTCTTC